This entry is about one T cell receptor (beta chain). The sample holds other DNA sequences that translate to the same CDR3. Trimming took 0 bases from V and 4 from J, leaving 7 bases between them. Looked up from germline, CDR1 is SGHRS and CDR2 is YFSETQ. This CDR3 is built from 13 residues. The data were taken from a study of identifying expanded T cells in peripheral blood. Repertoires were generated with immunoSEQ multiplex PCR, while TCRdb's copy carries only in-frame clones and drops some. Here the sample spans about 100,000 clones, about 87% being singletons. The source of this sequence is a person between 18 and 75 years old in good health. The sequencing sample was made of blood. This chain connects TRBV5-1 to TRBJ1-1, with D maybe TRBD1 (6 bases). In DNA form, the CDR3 reads TGCGCCAGCAGCTTGGGAGGGGGCACTGAAGCTTTCTTT. As protein: CASSLGGGTEAFF.